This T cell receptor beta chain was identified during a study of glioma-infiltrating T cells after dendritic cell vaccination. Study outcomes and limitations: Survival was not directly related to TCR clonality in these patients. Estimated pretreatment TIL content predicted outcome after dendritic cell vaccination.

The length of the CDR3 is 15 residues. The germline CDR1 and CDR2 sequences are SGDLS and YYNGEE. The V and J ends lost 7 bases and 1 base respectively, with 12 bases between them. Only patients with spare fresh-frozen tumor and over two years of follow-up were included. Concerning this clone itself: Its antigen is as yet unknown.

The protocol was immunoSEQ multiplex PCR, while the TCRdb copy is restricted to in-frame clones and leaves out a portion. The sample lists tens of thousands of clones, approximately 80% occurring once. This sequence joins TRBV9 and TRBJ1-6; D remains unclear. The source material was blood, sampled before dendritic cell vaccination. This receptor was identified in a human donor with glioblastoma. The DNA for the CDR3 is TGTGCCAGCGGGCGGGATGTATCCTATAATTCACCCCTCCACTTT. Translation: CASGRDVSYNSPLHF.